The entry below describes one TCR beta chain. Its antigen is as yet unknown. The entry originates in a study of CD8 T cells in ankylosing spondylitis. The germline CDR1 and CDR2 sequences are SQVTM and ANQGSEA. The CDR3 runs to 16 residues. Trimming took 2 bases from V and 0 from J; bases not matched to a gene: 5. As the method for making TCR beta libraries, quantitative 5'-RACE with molecular barcodes was used. MiXCR was run by TCRdb on the 5' RACE reads, yielding one entry per CDR3 protein. The sample gives a few hundred thousand distinct CDR3 sequences, around 16% of which show up once; about 42% is in the top ten. Study-wide findings and caveats: Some of the motif variants had earlier been found in reactive arthritis patients' fluid and blood. A TCR beta motif of eight highly homologous variants appeared characteristic of ankylosing spondylitis blood. Clones tied to disease were said to be significantly enriched in matched ankylosing spondylitis synovial fluid. Disease-linked clones were CD8+ and relatively rare in peripheral blood.

The sample taken for sequencing was blood, either unsorted or a sorted T cell fraction (not recorded which). This TCR was sampled from a male donor with ankylosing spondylitis. The chain has TRBV29-1 and TRBJ2-2, with 8 bases fitting TRBD2. CDR3 DNA sequence: TGCAGCGTTGAAAGCGGGAGTAGCCCGAACACCGGGGAGCTGTTTTTT. Translation: CSVESGSSPNTGELFF.